This T cell receptor beta chain derives from a study of blood T cell repertoires in COVID-19. At the level of the study: Both acute and convalescent COVID-19 samples were obtained from the United States, Italy and Spain. Nucleic acid was either cDNA or gDNA, and it came from T cells, B-cell-depleted T cells, or PBMCs.

Trimming cost V 4 bases and J 3 bases; bases outside gene matches: 6. The CDR3 runs 14 residues. CDR1 SGHKS and CDR2 YYEKEE come from the germline V gene (reference sequence). In Seattle, patients joined the study during active infection and were tracked longitudinally. Authors' processing steps: Amplification of reference gene primers provided the estimated nucleated cell counts. The table came from immunoSEQ multiplex PCR; TCRdb's copy has only in-frame clones and leaves some out. That table gives V, J and clone size, and the DNA gave D and trimming. The sample has some 130,000 clones; 86% are singletons. This clone came up once.

The sequenced sample consisted of peripheral blood. This clonotype was obtained from an older woman with COVID-19, enrolled during active disease. The chain recombines TRBV5-5 with TRBJ2-5; 7 bases fit TRBD2. The CDR3 sequence: CASSRWGGEETQYF. The CDR3 bases are TGTGCCAGCAGCCGGTGGGGAGGGGAAGAGACCCAGTACTTC.